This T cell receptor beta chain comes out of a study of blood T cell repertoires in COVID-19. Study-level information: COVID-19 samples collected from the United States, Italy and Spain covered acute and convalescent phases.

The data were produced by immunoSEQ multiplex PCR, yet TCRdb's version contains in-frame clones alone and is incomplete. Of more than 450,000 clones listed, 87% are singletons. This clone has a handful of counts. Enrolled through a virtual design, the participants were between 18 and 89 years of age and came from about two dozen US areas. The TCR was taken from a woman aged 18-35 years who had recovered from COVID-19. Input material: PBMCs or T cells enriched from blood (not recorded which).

Here the CDR3 reads CASSYKGGDSPLHF. As DNA, the CDR3 is TGTGCCAGCAGTTACAAGGGGGGGGATTCACCCCTCCACTTT. This rearrangement joins TRBV6-5 to TRBJ1-6; the D gene is possibly TRBD1 (6 bases). V lost 2 bases to trimming and J lost 8 bases, with 10 bases between them. Germline loops: CDR1 MNHEY, CDR2 SVGAGI. The CDR3 runs to 14 residues.